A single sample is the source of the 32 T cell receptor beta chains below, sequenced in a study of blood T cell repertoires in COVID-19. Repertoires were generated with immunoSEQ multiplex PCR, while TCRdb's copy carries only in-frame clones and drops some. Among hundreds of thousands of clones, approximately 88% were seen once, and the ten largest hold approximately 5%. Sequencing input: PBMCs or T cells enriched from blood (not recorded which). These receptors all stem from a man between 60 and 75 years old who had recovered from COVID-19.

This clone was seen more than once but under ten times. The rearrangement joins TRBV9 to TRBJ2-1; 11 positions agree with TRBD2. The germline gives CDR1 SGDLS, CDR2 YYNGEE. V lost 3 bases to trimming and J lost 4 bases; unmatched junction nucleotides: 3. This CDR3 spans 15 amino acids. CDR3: CASSAGLAVYNEQFF. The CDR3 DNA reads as TGTGCCAGCAGCGCGGGACTAGCGGTTTACAATGAGCAGTTCTTC.

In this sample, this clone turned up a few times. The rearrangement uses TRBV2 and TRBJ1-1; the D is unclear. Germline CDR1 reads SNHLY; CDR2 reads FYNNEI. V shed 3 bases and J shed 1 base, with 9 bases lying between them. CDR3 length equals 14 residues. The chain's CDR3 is CASSDAGPNTEAFF. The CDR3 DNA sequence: TGTGCCAGCAGTGATGCAGGCCCGAACACTGAAGCTTTCTTT.

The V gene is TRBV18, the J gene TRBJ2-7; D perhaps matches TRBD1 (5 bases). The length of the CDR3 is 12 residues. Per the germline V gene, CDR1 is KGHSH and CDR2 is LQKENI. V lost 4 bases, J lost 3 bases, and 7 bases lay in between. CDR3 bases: TGTGCCAGCTCACACGACAGCTACGAGCAGTACTTC. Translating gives CASSHDSYEQYF.

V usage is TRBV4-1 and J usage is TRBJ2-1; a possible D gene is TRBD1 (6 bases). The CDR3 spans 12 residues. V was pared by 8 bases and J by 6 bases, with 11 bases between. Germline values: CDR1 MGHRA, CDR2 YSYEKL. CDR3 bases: TGCGCCAGCGGCACAGGGAGCAATGAGCAGTTCTTC. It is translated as CASGTGSNEQFF.

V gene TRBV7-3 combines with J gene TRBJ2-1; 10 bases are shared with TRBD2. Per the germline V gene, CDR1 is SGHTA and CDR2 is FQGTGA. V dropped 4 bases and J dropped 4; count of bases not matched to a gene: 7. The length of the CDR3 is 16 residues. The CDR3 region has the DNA TGTGCCAGCAGCTCCCTAGCGGGAGCAGGATACAATGAGCAGTTCTTC. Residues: CASSSLAGAGYNEQFF.

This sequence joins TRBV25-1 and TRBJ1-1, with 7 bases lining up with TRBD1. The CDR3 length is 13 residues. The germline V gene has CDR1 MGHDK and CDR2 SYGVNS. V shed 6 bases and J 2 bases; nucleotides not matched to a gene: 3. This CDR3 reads CASRTGLNTEAFF. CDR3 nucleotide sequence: TGTGCCAGCAGGACAGGGCTAAACACTGAAGCTTTCTTT.

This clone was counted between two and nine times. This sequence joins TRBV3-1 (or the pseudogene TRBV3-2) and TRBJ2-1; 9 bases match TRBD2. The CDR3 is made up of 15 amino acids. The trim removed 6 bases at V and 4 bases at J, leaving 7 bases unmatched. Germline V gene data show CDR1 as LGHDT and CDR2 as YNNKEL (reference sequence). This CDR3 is CASSPIAGAYNEQFF. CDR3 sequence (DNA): TGTGCCAGCAGTCCTATAGCGGGAGCTTACAATGAGCAGTTCTTC.

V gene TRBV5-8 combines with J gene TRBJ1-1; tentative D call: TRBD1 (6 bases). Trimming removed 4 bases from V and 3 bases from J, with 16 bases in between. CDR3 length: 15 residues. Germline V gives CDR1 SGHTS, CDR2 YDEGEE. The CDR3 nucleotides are TGTGCCAGCAGCACGGATGGGGGCGTAGACACTGAAGCTTTCTTT. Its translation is CASSTDGGVDTEAFF.

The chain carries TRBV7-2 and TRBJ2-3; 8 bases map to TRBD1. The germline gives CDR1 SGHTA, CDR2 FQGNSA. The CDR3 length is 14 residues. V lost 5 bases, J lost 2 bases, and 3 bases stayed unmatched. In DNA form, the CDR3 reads TGTGCCAGCAGCCGGGACAGGCACACAGATACGCAGTATTTT. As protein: CASSRDRHTDTQYF.

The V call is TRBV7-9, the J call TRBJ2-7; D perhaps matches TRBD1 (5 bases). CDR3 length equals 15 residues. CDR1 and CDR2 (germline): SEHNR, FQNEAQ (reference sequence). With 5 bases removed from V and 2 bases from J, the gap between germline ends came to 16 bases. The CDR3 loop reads CASSPLIADTYEQYF. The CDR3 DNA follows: TGTGCCAGCAGCCCCCTGATCGCGGACACCTACGAGCAGTACTTC.

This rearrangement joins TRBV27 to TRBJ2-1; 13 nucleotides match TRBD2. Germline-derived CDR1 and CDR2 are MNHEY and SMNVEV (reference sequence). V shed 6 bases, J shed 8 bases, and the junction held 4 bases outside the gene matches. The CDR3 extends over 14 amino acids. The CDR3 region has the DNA TGTGCCAGCAGGGGACTAGCGGGATGGGATGAGCAGTTCTTC. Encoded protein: CASRGLAGWDEQFF.

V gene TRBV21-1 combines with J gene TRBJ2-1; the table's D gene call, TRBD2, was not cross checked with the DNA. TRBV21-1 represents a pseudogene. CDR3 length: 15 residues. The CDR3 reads CASTTFGRSSRAQFF. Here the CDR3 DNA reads TGTGCCAGCACCACCTTCGGGCGGTCATCGAGGGCGCAGTTCTTC.

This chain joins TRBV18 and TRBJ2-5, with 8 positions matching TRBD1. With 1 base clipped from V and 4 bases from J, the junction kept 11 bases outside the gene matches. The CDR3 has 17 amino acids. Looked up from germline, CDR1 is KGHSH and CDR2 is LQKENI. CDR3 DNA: TGTGCCAGCTCACCACAGCAGGGGGCGTATAAGGTAGAGACCCAGTACTTC. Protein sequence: CASSPQQGAYKVETQYF.

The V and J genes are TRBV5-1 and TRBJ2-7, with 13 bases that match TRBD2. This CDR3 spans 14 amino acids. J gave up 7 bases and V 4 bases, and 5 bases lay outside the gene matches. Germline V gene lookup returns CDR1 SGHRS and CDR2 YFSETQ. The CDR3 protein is CASSTGLAGEEQYF. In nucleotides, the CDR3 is TGCGCCAGCAGCACCGGACTAGCGGGAGAAGAGCAGTACTTC.

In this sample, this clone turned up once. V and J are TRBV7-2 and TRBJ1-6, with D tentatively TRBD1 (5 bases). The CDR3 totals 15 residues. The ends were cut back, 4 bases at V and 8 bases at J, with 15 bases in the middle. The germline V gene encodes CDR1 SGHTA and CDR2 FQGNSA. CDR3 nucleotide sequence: TGTGCCAGCAGCTCGACGGCGCCGGGGGATTCACCCCTCCACTTT. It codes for CASSSTAPGDSPLHF.

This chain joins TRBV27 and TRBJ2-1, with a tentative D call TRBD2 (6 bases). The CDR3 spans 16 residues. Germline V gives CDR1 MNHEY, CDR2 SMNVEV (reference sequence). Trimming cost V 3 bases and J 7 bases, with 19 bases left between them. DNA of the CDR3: TGTGCCAGCAGTTTGTACGGGAGCCCGTATAAGAATGAGCAGTTCTTC. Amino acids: CASSLYGSPYKNEQFF.

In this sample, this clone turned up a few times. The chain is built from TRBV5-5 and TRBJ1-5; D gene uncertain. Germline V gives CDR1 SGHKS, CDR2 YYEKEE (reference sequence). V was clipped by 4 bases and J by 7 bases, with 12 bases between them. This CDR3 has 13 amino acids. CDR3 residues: CASSVSNGQPQHF. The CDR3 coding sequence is TGTGCCAGCAGCGTCTCGAACGGGCAGCCCCAGCATTTT.

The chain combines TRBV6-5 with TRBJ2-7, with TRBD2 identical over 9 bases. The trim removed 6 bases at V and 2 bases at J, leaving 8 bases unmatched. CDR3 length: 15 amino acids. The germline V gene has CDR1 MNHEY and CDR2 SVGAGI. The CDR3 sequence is CASRNGAGGPYEQYF. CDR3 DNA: TGTGCCAGCAGAAACGGGGCGGGAGGGCCCTACGAGCAGTACTTC.

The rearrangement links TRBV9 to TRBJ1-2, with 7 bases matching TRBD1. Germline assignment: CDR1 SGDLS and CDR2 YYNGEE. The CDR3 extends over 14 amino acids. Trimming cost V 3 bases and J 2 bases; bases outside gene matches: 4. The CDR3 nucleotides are TGTGCCAGCAGCGCATTGACAGGGAACTATGGCTACACCTTC. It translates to CASSALTGNYGYTF.

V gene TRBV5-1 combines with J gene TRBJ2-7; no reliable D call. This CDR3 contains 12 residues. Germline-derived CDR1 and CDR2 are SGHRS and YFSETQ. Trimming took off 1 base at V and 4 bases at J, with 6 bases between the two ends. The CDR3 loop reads CASSLYRYEQYF. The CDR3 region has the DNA TGCGCCAGCAGCTTGTACAGATACGAGCAGTACTTC.

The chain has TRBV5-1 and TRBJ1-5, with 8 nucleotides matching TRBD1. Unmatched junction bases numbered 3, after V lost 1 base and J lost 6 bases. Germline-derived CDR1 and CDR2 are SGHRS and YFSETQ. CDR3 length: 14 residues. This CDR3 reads CASSLQGAGQPQHF. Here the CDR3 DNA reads TGCGCCAGCAGCTTGCAGGGGGCGGGTCAGCCCCAGCATTTT. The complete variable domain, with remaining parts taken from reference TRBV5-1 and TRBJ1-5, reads KAGVTQTPRYLIKTRGQQVTLSCSPISGHRSVSWYQQTPGQGLQFLFEYFSETQRNKGNFPGRFSGRQFSNSRSEMNVSTLELGDSALYLCASSLQGAGQPQHFGDGTRLSIL.

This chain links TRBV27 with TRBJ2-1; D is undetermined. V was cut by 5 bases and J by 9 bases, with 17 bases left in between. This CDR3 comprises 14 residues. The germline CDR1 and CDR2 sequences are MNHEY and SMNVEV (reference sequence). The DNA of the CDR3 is TGTGCCAGCAGTAACTTTCTACGACTGCCTGAGCAGTTCTTC. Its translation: CASSNFLRLPEQFF.

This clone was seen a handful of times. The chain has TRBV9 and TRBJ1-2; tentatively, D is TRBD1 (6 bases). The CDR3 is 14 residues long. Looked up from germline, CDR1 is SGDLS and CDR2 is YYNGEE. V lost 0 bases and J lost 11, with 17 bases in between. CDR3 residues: CASSVEGEIGGYTF. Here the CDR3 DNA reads TGTGCCAGCAGCGTAGAGGGGGAAATAGGGGGATACACCTTC.

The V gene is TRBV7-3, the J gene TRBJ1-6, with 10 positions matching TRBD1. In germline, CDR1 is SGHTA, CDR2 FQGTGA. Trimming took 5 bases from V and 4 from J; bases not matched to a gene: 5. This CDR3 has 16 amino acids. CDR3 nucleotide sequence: TGTGCCAGCAGCGACCGGGACAGGGGATATAATTCACCCCTCCACTTT. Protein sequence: CASSDRDRGYNSPLHF.

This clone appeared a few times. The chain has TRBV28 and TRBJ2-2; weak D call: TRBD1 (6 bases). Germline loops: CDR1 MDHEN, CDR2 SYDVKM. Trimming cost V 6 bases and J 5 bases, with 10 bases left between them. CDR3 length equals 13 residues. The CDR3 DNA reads TGTGCCAGCAGATCAGGGGTGACCGGGGAGCTGTTTTTT. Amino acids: CASRSGVTGELFF.

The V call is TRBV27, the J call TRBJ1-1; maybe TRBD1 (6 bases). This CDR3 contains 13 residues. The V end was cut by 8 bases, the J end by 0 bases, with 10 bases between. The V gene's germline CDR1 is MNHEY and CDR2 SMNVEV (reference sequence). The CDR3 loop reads CASGGALNTEAFF. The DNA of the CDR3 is TGTGCCAGCGGGGGCGCTTTGAACACTGAAGCTTTCTTT.

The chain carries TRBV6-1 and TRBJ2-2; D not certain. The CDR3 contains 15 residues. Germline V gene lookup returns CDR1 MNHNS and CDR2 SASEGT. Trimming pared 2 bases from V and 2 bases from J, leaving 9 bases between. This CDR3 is CASSELAFNTGELFF. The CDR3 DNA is TGTGCCAGCAGTGAATTGGCCTTTAACACCGGGGAGCTGTTTTTT.

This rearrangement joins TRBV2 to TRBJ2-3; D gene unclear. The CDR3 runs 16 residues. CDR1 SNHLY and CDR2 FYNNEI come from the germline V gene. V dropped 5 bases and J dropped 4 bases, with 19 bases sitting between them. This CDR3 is CASSTPPGRFADTQYF. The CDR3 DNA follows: TGTGCCAGCAGTACCCCCCCCGGTCGCTTTGCAGATACGCAGTATTTT.

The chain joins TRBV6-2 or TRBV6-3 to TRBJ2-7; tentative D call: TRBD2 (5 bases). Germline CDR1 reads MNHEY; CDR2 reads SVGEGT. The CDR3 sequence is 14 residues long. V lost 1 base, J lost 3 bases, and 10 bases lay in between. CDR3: CASSYLGSLYEQYF. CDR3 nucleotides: TGTGCCAGCAGTTACTTGGGGAGCCTCTACGAGCAGTACTTC.

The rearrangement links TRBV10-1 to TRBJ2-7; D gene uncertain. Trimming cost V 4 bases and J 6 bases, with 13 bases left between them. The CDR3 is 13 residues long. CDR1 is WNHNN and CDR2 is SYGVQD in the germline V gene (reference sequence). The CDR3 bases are TGCGCCAGCAGTGCTAATCGCCGAGGCGAGCAGTACTTC. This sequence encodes CASSANRRGEQYF.

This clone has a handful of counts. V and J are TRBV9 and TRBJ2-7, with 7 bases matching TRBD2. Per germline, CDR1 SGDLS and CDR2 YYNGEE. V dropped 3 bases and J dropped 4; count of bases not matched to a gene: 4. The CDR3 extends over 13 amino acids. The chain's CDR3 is CASSEPGGYEQYF. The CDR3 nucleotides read TGTGCCAGCAGCGAGCCGGGGGGTTACGAGCAGTACTTC. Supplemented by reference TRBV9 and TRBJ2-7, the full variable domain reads DSGVTQTPKHLITATGQRVTLRCSPRSGDLSVYWYQQSLDQGLQFLIQYYNGEERAKGNILERFSAQQFPDLHSELNLSSLELGDSALYFCASSEPGGYEQYFGPGTRLTVT.

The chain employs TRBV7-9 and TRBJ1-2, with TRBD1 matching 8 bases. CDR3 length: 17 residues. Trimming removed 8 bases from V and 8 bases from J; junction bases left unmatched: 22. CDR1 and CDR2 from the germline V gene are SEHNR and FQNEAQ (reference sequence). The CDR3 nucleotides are TGTGCCAGCCAGGGGGCGGGAGTCCCACTACTAACTATCGGCTACACCTTC. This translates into CASQGAGVPLLTIGYTF.